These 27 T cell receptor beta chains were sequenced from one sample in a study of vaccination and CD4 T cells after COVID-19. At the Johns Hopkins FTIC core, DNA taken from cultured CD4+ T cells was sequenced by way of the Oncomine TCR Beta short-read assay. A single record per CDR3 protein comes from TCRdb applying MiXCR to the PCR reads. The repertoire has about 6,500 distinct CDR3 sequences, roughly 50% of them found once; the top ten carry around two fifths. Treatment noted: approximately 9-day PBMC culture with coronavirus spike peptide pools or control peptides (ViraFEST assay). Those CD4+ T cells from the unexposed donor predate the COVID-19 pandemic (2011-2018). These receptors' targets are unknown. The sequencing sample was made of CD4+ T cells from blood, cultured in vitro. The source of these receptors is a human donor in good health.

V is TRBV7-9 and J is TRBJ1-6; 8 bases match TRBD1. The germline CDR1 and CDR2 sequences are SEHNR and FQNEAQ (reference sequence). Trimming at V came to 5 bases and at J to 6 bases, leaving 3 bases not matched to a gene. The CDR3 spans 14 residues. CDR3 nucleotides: TGTGCCAGCAGCCGGACAGGGAGTAATTCACCCCTCCACTTT. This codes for CASSRTGSNSPLHF.

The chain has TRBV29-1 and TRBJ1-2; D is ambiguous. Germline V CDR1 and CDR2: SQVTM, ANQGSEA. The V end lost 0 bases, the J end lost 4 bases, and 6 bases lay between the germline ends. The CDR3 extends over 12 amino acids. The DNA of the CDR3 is TGCAGCGTTGAAGATAGCAGCTATGGCTACACCTTC. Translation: CSVEDSSYGYTF.

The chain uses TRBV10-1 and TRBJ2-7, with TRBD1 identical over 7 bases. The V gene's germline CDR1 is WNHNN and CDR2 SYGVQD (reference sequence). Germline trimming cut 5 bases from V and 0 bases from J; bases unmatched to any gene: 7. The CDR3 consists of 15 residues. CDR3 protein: CASSPRTGDSYEQYF. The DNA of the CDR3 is TGCGCCAGCAGTCCGAGGACAGGTGACTCCTACGAGCAGTACTTC.

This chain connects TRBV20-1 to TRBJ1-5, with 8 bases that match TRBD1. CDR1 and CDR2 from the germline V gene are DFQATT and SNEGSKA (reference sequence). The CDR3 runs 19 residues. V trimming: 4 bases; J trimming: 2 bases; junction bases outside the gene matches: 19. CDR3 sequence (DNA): TGCAGTGCTAAATCACTTATAAGGACAGGGCTGGGGCGCAATCAGCCCCAGCATTTT. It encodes CSAKSLIRTGLGRNQPQHF.

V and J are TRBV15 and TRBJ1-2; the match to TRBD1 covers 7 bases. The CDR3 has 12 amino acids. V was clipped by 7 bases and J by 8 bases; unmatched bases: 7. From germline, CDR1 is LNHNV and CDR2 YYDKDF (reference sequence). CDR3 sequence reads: CATTRDSGGYTF. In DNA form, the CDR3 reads TGTGCCACCACCAGGGACAGTGGGGGCTACACCTTC. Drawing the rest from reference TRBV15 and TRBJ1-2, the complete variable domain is DAMVIQNPRYQVTQFGKPVTLSCSQTLNHNVMYWYQQKSSQAPKLLFHYYDKDFNNEADTPDNFQSRRPNTSFCFLDIRSPGLGDTAMYLCATTRDSGGYTFGSGTRLTVV.

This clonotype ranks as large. Written as DNA, the CDR3 is TGTGCCAGCAGTGAAGCTGGGGGGCGAAGAGCTTTCTTT. The encoded protein is CASSEAGGRRAFF. The chain links TRBV6-1 to TRBJ1-1, with a tentative D call TRBD1 (6 bases). The ends were cut back, 0 bases at V and 10 bases at J, with 12 bases in the middle. Per the germline V gene, CDR1 is MNHNS and CDR2 is SASEGT. The CDR3 is made up of 13 amino acids.

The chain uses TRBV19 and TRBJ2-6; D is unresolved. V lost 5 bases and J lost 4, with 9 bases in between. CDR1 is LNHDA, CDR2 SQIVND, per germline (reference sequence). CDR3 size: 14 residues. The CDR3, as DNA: TGTGCCAGTAGTCCGGGCGGCGGGGCCAACGTCCTGACTTTC. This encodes CASSPGGGANVLTF.

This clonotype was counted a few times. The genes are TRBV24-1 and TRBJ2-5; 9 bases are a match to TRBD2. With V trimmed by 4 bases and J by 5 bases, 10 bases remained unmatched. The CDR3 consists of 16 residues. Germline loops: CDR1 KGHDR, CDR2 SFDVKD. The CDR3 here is CATSDKRAGGPETQYF. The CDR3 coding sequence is TGTGCCACCAGTGACAAGAGGGCGGGGGGGCCGGAGACCCAGTACTTC.

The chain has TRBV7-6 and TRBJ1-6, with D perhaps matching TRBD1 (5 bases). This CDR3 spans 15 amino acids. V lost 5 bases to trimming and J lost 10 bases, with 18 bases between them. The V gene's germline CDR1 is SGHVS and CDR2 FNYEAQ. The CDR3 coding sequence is TGTGCCAGCAGCCCTACGGCAGGGTCGCAGTCACCCCTCCACTTT. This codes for CASSPTAGSQSPLHF.

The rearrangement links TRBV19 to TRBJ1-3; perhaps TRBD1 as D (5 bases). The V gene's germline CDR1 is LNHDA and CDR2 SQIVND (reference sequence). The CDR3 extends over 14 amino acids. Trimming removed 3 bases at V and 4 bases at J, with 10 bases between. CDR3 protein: CASSIGGAGNTIYF. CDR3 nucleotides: TGTGCCAGTAGTATTGGGGGTGCCGGAAACACCATATATTTT.

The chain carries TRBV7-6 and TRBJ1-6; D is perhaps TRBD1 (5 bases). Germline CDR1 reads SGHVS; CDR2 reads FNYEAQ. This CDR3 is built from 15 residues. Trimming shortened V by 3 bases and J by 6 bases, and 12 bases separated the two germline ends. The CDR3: CASSLYAGGNSPLHF. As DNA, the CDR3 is TGTGCCAGCAGCTTGTACGCCGGGGGTAATTCACCCCTCCACTTT.

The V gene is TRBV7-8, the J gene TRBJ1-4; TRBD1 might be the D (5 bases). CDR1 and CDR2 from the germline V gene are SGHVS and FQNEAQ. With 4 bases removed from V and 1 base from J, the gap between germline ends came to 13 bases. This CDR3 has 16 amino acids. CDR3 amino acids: CASSSRQRGTNEKLFF. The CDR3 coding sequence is TGTGCCAGCAGCTCCCGCCAGAGGGGAACTAATGAAAAACTGTTTTTT.

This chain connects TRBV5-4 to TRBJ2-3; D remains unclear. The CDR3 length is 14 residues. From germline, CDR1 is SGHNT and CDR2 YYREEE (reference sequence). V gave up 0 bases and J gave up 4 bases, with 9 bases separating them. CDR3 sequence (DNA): TGTGCCAGCAGCTTGGGCCATCAGTCAGATACGCAGTATTTT. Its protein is CASSLGHQSDTQYF.

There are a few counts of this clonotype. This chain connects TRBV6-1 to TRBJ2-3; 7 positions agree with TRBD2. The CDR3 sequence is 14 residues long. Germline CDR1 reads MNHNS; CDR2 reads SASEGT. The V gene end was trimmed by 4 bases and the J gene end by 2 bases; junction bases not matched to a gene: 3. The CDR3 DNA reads TGTGCCAGCAGTGCCCTAGCGGTCACAGATACGCAGTATTTT. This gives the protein CASSALAVTDTQYF.

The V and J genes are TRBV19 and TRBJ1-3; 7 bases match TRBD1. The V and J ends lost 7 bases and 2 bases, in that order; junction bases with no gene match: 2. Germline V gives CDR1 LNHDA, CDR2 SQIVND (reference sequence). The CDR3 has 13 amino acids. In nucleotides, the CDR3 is TGTGCCAGTACCAGGGGGACTGGAAACACCATATATTTT. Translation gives CASTRGTGNTIYF.

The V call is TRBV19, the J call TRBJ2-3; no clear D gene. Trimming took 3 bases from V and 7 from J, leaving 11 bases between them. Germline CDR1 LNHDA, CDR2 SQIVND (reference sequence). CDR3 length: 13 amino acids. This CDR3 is CASSIDSTYTQYF. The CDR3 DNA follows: TGTGCCAGTAGTATCGACTCTACCTATACGCAGTATTTT.

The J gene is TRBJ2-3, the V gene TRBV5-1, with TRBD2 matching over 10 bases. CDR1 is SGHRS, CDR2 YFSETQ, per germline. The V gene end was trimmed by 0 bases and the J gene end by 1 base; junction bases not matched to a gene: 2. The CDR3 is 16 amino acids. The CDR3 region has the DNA TGCGCCAGCAGCTTGGAGGGGACTAGCGGCACAGATACGCAGTATTTT. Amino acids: CASSLEGTSGTDTQYF. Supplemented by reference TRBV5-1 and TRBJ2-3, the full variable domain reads KAGVTQTPRYLIKTRGQQVTLSCSPISGHRSVSWYQQTPGQGLQFLFEYFSETQRNKGNFPGRFSGRQFSNSRSEMNVSTLELGDSALYLCASSLEGTSGTDTQYFGPGTRLTVL.

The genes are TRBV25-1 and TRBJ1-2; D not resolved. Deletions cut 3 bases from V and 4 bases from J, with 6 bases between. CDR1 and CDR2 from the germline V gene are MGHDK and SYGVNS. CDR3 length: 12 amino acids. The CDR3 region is CASSDPVYGYTF. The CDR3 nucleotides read TGTGCCAGCAGTGACCCAGTCTATGGCTACACCTTC.

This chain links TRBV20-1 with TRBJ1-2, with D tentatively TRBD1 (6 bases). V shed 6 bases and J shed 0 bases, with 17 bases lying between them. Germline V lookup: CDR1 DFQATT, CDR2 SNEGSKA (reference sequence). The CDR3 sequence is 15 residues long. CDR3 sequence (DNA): TGCAGTGCAAAAATACAGGGCATAGCTAACTATGGCTACACCTTC. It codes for CSAKIQGIANYGYTF.

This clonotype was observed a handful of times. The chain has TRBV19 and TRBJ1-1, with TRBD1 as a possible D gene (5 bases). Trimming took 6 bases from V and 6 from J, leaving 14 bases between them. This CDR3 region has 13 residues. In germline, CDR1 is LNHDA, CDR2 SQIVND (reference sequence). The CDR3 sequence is CASRTLGDSEAFF. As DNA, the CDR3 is TGTGCCAGTAGGACCTTGGGGGACTCTGAAGCTTTCTTT.

Here the CDR3 DNA reads TGTGCCAGCAGCTTAGGGGGACTAGCGGCGGAAAGGGATACGCAGTATTTT. Translating it yields CASSLGGLAAERDTQYF. J is TRBJ2-3 and V is TRBV11-2, with TRBD2 matching over 11 bases. The ends lost 1 base at V and 6 bases at J; junction bases unmatched: 9. The germline V gene encodes CDR1 SGHAT and CDR2 FQNNGV. This CDR3 region has 17 residues. Looking up the rest from reference TRBV11-2 and TRBJ2-3 gives the full variable domain: EAGVAQSPRYKIIEKRQSVAFWCNPISGHATLYWYQQILGQGPKLLIQFQNNGVVDDSQLPKDRFSAERLKGVDSTLKIQPAKLEDSAVYLCASSLGGLAAERDTQYFGPGTRLTVL.

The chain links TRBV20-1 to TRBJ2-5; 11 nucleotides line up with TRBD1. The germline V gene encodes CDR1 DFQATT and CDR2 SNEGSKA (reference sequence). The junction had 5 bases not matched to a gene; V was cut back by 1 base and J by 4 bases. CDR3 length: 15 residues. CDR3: CSARGGQGGRETQYF. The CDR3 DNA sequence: TGCAGTGCTAGAGGGGGACAGGGGGGTAGAGAGACCCAGTACTTC.

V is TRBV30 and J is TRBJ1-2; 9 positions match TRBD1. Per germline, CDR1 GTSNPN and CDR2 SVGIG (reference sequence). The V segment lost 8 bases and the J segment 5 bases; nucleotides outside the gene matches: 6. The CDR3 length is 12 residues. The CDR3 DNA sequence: TGTGCCACAGGGGGCGCGGGATATGGCTACACCTTC. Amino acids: CATGGAGYGYTF.

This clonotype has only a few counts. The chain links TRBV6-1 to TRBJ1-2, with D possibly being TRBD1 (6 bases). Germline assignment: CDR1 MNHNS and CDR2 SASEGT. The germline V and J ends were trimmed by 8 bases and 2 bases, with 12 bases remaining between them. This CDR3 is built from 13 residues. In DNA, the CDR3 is TGTGCCAGCTCGGACAGATACAACTATGGCTACACCTTC. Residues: CASSDRYNYGYTF.

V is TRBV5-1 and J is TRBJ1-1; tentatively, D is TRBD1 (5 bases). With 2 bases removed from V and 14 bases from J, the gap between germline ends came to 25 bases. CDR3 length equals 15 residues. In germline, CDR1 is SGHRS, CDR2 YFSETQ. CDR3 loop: CASSLMPQGTLKPFF. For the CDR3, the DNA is TGCGCCAGCAGCTTAATGCCTCAGGGAACACTGAAGCCCTTCTTT.

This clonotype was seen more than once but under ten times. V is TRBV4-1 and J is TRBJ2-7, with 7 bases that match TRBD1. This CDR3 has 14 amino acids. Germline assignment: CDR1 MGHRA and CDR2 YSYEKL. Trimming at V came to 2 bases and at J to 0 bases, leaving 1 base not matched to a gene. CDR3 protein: CASSQQGDSYEQYF. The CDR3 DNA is TGCGCCAGCAGCCAACAGGGGGACTCCTACGAGCAGTACTTC.

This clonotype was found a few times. The CDR3 region has the DNA TGTGCCAGCAGCCCGTACGGAGGACAGAGGATCTATGGCTACACCTTC. It codes for CASSPYGGQRIYGYTF. The rearrangement links TRBV7-8 to TRBJ1-2; weak D call: TRBD1 (6 bases). The V gene lost 5 bases and the J gene lost 4 bases, with 20 bases spanning the gap. The CDR3 runs to 16 residues. The germline V gene has CDR1 SGHVS and CDR2 FQNEAQ.